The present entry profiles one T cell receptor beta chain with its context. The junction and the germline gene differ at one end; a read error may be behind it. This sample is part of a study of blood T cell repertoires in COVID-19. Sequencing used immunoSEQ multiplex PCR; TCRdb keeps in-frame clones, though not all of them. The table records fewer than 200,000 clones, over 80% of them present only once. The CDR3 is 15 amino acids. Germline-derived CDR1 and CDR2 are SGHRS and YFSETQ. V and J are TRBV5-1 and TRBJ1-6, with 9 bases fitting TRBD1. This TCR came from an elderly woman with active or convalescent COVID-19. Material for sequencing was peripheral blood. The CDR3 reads CASRLAGTGNLPLHF. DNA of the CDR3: TGCGCCAGCAGACTCGCCGGGACAGGGAATTTACCCCTCCACTTT.